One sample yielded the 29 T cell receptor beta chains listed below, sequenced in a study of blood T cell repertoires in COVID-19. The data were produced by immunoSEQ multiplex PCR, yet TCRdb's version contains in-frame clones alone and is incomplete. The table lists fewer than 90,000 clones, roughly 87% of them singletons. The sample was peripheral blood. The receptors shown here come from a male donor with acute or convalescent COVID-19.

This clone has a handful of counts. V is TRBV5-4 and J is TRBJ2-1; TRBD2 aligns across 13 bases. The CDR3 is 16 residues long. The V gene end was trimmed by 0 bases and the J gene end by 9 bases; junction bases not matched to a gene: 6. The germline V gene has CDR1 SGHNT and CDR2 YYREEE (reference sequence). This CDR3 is CASSLALAGGVFEQFF. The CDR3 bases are TGTGCCAGCAGCTTGGCACTAGCGGGGGGGGTGTTTGAGCAGTTCTTC.

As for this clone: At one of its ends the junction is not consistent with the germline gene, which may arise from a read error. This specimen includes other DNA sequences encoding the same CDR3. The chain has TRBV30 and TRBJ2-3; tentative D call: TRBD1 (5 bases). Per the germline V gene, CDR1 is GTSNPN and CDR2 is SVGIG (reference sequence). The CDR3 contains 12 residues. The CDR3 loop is CAWSPGSDTQYF. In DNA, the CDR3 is TGCGCCTGGAGTCCAGGGTCAGATACGCAGTATTTT. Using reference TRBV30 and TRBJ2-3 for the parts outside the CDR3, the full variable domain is SQTIHQWPATLVQPVGSPLSLECTVEGTSNPNLYWYRQAAGRGLQLLFYSVGIGQISSEVPQNLSASRPQDRQFILSSKKLLLSDSGFYLCAWSPGSDTQYFGPGTRLTVL.

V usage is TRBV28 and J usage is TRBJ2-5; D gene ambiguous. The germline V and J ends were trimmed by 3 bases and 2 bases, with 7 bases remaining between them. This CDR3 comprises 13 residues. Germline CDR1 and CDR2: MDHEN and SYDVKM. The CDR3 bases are TGTGCCAGCAGTTTGGCCATTCAAGAGACCCAGTACTTC. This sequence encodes CASSLAIQETQYF.

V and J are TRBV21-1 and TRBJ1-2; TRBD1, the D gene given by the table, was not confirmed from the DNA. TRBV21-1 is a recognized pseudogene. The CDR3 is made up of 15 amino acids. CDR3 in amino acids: CASSTGTGTLCGYTF. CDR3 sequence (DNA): TGTGCCAGCAGCACCGGGACAGGGACTCTATGCGGCTACACCTTC.

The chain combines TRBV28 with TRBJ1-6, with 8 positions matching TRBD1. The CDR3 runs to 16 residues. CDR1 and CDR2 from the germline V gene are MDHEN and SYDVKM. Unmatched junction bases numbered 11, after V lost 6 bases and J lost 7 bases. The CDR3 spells CASRGWGQGANSPLHF. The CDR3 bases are TGTGCCAGCAGGGGGTGGGGGCAGGGGGCGAATTCACCCCTCCACTTT.

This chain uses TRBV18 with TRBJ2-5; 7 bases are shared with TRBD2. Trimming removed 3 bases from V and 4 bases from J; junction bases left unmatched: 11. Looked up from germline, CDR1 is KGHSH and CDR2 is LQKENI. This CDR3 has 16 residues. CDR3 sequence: CASSPAHGGGGETQYF. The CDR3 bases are TGTGCCAGCTCACCCGCACATGGCGGGGGAGGAGAGACCCAGTACTTC.

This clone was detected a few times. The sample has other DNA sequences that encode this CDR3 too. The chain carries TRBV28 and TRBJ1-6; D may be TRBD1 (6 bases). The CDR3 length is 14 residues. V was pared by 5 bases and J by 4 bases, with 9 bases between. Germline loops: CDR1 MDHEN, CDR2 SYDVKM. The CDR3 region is CASSPQGYNSPLHF. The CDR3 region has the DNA TGTGCCAGCAGTCCGCAGGGGTATAATTCACCCCTCCACTTT.

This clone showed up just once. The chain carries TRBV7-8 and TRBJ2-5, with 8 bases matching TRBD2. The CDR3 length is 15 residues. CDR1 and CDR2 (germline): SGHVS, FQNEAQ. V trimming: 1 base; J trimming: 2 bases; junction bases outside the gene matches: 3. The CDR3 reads CASSLVIAGQETQYF. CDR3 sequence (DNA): TGTGCCAGCAGCTTAGTGATAGCGGGGCAAGAGACCCAGTACTTC.

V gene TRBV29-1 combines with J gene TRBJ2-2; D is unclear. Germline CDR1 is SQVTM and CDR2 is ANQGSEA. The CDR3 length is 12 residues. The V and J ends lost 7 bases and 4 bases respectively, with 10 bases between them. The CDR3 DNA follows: TGCAGCGCCGGCCCAGGCACCGGGGAGCTGTTTTTT. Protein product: CSAGPGTGELFF.

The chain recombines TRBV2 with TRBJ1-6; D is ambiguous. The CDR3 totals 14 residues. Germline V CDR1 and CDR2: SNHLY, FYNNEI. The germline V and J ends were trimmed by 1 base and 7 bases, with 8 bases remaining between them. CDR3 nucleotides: TGTGCCAGCAGTGAAGGGGCCTGGAATTCACCCCTCCACTTT. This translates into CASSEGAWNSPLHF.

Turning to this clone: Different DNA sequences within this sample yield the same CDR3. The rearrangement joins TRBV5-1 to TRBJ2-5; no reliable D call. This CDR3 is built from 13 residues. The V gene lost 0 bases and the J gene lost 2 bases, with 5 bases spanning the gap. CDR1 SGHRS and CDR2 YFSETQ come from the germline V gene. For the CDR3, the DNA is TGCGCCAGCAGCTTGGCCCCGCAAGAGACCCAGTACTTC. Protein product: CASSLAPQETQYF.

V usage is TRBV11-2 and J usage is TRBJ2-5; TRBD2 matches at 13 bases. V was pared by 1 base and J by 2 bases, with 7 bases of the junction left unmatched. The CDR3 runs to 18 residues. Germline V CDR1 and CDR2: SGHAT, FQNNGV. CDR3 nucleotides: TGTGCCAGCAGCTTAGGGACTAGCGGGGGCCCGAGACAAGAGACCCAGTACTTC. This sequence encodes CASSLGTSGGPRQETQYF.

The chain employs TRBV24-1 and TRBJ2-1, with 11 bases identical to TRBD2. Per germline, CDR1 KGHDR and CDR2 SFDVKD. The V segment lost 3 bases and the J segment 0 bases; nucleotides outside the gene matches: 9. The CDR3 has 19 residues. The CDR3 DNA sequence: TGTGCCACCAGTGATCCCCCCGGGACTAGCGGCGCCTCCTACAATGAGCAGTTCTTC. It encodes CATSDPPGTSGASYNEQFF.

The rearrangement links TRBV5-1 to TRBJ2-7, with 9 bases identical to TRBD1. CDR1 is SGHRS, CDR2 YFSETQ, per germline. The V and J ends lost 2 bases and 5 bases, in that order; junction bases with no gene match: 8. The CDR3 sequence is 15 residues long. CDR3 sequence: CASSFTGQGIHEQYF. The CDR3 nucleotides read TGCGCCAGCAGCTTTACCGGACAGGGGATCCACGAGCAGTACTTC.

The CDR3 region is CASSLVTSTTKDNEQFF. The CDR3 nucleotides are TGTGCCAGCAGCTTAGTTACTAGCACAACGAAAGACAATGAGCAGTTCTTC. The chain recombines TRBV7-9 with TRBJ2-1; tentatively, D is TRBD2 (6 bases). Trimming removed 1 base from V and 5 bases from J, with 18 bases in between. The CDR3 runs 17 residues. In germline, CDR1 is SEHNR, CDR2 FQNEAQ (reference sequence).

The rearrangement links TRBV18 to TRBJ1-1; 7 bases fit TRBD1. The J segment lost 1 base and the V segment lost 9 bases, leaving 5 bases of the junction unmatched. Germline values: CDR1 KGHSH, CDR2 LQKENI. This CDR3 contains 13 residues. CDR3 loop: CASSGTENTEAFF. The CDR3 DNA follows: TGTGCCAGTTCCGGGACAGAGAACACTGAAGCTTTCTTT.

The CDR3 sequence: CASSATGAGANVLTF. The CDR3 DNA is TGTGCCAGCAGCGCAACAGGGGCTGGGGCCAACGTCCTGACTTTC. The rearrangement joins TRBV9 to TRBJ2-6, with TRBD1 identical over 7 bases. The germline V gene encodes CDR1 SGDLS and CDR2 YYNGEE. The trim removed 3 bases at V and 2 bases at J, leaving 2 bases unmatched. The CDR3 length is 15 residues.

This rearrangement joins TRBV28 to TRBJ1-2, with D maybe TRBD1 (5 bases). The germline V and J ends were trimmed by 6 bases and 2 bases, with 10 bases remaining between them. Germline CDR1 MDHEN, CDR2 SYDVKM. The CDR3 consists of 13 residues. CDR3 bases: TGTGCCAGCAGGCCGCCAGGGAACTATGGCTACACCTTC. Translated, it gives CASRPPGNYGYTF.

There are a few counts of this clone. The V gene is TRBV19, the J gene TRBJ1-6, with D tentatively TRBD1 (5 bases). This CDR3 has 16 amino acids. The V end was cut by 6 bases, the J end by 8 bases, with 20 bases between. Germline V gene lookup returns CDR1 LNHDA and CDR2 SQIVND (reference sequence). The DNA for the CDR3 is TGTGCCAGTAGCCCCGGGGGGGGAGCCACTTATTCACCCCTCCACTTT. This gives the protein CASSPGGGATYSPLHF.

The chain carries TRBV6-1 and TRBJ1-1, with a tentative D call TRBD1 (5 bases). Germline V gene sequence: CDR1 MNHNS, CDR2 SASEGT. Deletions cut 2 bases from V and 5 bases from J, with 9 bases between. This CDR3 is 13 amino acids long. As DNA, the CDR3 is TGTGCCAGCAGTGAATGGGGGGAGACTGAAGCTTTCTTT. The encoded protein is CASSEWGETEAFF.

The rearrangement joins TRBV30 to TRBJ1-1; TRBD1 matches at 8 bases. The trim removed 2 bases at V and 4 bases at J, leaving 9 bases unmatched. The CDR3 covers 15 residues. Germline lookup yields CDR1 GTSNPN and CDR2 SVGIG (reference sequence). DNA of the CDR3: TGTGCCTGGAGTCCCGACAGGGGAAGAGGCACTGAAGCTTTCTTT. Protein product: CAWSPDRGRGTEAFF.

This CDR3 is CASSSLGLGMNTEAFF. The CDR3 DNA reads TGTGCCAGCAGCTCCCTTGGACTCGGAATGAACACTGAAGCTTTCTTT. V gene TRBV7-2 combines with J gene TRBJ1-1, with unresolved D. CDR3 length: 16 amino acids. Germline V lookup: CDR1 SGHTA, CDR2 FQGNSA. Trimming removed 4 bases from V and 0 bases from J, with 15 bases in between.

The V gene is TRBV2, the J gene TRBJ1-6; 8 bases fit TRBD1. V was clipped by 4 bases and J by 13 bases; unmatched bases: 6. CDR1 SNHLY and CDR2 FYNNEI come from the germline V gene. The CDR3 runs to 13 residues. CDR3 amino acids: CASSVQGASPLHF. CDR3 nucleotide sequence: TGTGCCAGCAGTGTTCAGGGGGCCTCGCCCCTCCACTTT. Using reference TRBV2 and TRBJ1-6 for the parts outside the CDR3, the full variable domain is EPEVTQTPSHQVTQMGQEVILRCVPISNHLYFYWYRQILGQKVEFLVSFYNNEISEKSEIFDDQFSVERPDGSNFTLKIRSTKLEDSAMYFCASSVQGASPLHFGNGTRLTVT.

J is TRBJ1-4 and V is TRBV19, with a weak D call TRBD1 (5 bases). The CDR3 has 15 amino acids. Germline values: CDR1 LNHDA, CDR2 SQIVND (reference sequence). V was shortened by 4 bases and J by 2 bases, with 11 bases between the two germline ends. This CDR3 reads CASSTPGGTNEKLFF. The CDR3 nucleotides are TGTGCCAGTAGTACGCCCGGGGGGACTAATGAAAAACTGTTTTTT.

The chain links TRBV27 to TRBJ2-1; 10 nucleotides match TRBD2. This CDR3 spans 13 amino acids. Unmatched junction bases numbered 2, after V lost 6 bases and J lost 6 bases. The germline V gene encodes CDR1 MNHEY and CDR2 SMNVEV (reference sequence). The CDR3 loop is CASRSSGSNEQFF. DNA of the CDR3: TGTGCCAGCAGATCTAGCGGGAGCAATGAGCAGTTCTTC.

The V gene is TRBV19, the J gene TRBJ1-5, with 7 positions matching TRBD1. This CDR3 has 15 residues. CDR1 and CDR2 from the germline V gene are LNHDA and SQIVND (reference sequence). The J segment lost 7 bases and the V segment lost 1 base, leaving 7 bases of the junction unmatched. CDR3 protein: CASSIGTGGGQPQHF. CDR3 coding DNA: TGTGCCAGTAGTATAGGGACAGGAGGCGGGCAGCCCCAGCATTTT.

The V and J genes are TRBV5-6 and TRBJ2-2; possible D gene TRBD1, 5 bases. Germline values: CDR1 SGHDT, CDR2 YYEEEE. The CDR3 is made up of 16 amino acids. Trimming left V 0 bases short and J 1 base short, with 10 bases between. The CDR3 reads CASSLGSRENTGELFF. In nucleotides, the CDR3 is TGTGCCAGCAGCTTGGGGTCCAGGGAGAACACCGGGGAGCTGTTTTTT. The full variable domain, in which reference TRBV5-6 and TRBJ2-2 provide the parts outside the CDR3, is DAGVTQSPTHLIKTRGQQVTLRCSPKSGHDTVSWYQQALGQGPQFIFQYYEEEERQRGNFPDRFSGHQFPNYSSELNVNALLLGDSALYLCASSLGSRENTGELFFGEGSRLTVL.

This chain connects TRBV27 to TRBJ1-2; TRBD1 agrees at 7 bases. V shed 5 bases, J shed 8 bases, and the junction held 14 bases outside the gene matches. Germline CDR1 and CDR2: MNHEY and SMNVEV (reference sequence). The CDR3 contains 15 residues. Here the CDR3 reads CASSPYRGPPEGYTF. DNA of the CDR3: TGTGCCAGCAGTCCCTACAGGGGACCTCCGGAGGGCTACACCTTC.

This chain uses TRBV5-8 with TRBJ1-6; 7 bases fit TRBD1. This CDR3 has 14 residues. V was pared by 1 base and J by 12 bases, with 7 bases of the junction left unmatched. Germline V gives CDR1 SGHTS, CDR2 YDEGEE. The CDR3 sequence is CASSLRSGGGPLHF. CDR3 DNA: TGTGCCAGCAGCTTGAGGTCAGGGGGAGGACCCCTCCACTTT.